This is a list of T cell receptor beta chains from one sample in a study of T cell repertoires in cytomegalovirus infection. TCRdb recomputed calls from the reads with MiXCR, one row per CDR3 protein. The data show 200,000 to 300,000 distinct CDR3 sequences, around 9% seen once. Sequences were obtained from PBMCs. The source is a human donor in good health (CMV status not recorded). Some clones in this sample may be carry-over from other donors' samples. Both conserved end residues are part of each CDR3. D genes are given only for firm matches. Rows may omit the clone size; those that give it use once, few, many or a size class.

v_call	j_call	clone_size	d_call	cdr3_nt	cdr3_aa
TRBV7-2	TRBJ1-1	many	.	TGTGCCAGCAGCTTAGCGGTTACAGGTGTCATGAACACTGAAGCTTTCTTT	CASSLAVTGVMNTEAFF
TRBV12-3/TRBV12-4	TRBJ2-3	many	TRBD1	TGTGCCAGCAGTTTTCGGGACAGTAGCACAGATACGCAGTATTTT	CASSFRDSSTDTQYF
TRBV7-2	TRBJ1-2	many	.	TGTGCCAGCAGCTTAGGCGATTACTATGGCTACACCTTC	CASSLGDYYGYTF
TRBV12-5	TRBJ1-5	many	.	TGTGCTAGTGGTTTGAACAACAATCAGCCCCAGCATTTT	CASGLNNNQPQHF
TRBV7-2	TRBJ1-1	many	.	TGTGCCAGCAGCCCATCATCCTTGGTGAACACTGAAGCTTTCTTT	CASSPSSLVNTEAFF
TRBV7-2	TRBJ1-5	many	TRBD1	TGTGCCAGCAGCTTAGGTTCAGGGGGGGTTCAGCCCCAGCATTTT	CASSLGSGGVQPQHF
TRBV19	TRBJ1-5	few	TRBD1	TGTGCCAGTAGAACCCAGGGGGGGGGCGGTCAGCCCCAGCATTTT	CASRTQGGGGQPQHF
TRBV28	TRBJ1-5	many	.	TGTGCCAGCAGTTTAATGGCGGGACGCAATCAGCCCCAGCATTTT	CASSLMAGRNQPQHF
TRBV6-5	TRBJ1-2	many	TRBD1	TGTGCCAGCAGTAAGACAGGGACAGGGAACTATGGCTACACCTTC	CASSKTGTGNYGYTF
TRBV12-5	TRBJ1-4	many	TRBD1	TGTGCTAGTGGTGGACAGGCAACTAATGAAAAACTGTTTTTT	CASGGQATNEKLFF
TRBV7-9	TRBJ2-2	many	TRBD2	TGTGCCAGCAGCTTCGGCGGGAGTGTCGACACCGGGGAGCTGTTTTTT	CASSFGGSVDTGELFF
TRBV11-2	TRBJ2-5	many	TRBD2	TGTGCCAGCAGCAAGACTAGCGGGAGTTCGGAGACCCAGTACTTC	CASSKTSGSSETQYF
TRBV29-1	TRBJ2-2	.	.	TGCAGCGTTCGCTTCACCGGGGAGCTGTTTTTT	CSVRFTGELFF
TRBV7-2	TRBJ2-1	many	.	TGTGCCAGCAGCTTAGGGTCAGGGCGAAACAATGAGCAGTTCTTC	CASSLGSGRNNEQFF
TRBV19	TRBJ2-1	many	TRBD2	TGTGCCAGTAGTATCCAGGTAGCGGGAGACAATGAGCAGTTCTTC	CASSIQVAGDNEQFF
TRBV12-3/TRBV12-4	TRBJ2-1	many	.	TGTGCCAGCAGCGGGCTTTGGGCCGAGCAGTTCTTC	CASSGLWAEQFF
TRBV19	TRBJ1-2	.	.	TGTGCCAGTAGTATCGTCCAGGAGGCCTATGGCTACACCTTC	CASSIVQEAYGYTF
TRBV7-2	TRBJ2-5	many	.	TGTGCCAGCAGCTTACTGTCGACAGTCCAAGAGACCCAGTACTTC	CASSLLSTVQETQYF